Detailed here is one T cell receptor (beta chain). The data are from a study of T cell changes during pregnancy in multiple sclerosis. The assay was immunoSEQ multiplex PCR, and TCRdb's table has in-frame clones only and misses some. The sample has about 75,000 clones; 75% to 95% are singletons. There are 18 residues in the CDR3. Germline values: CDR1 SGDLS, CDR2 YYNGEE. The ends lost 0 bases at V and 5 bases at J; junction bases unmatched: 8. This rearrangement joins TRBV9 to TRBJ2-2; 12 positions agree with TRBD2. The sequence derives from a female donor with multiple sclerosis, enrolled in a pregnancy study. Source: CD4+ T cells from peripheral blood mononuclear cells, taken before pregnancy. CDR3 amino acids: CASSVAPSGGAGTGELFF. The CDR3 DNA is TGTGCCAGCAGCGTAGCACCTAGCGGGGGGGCCGGTACCGGGGAGCTGTTTTTT.